One and the same sample provided the 28 T cell receptor beta chains below, sequenced in a study of blood T cell repertoires in COVID-19 (dated by TCRdb to the early 2020s). The library relied on the immunoSEQ multiplex PCR assay. TCRdb obtained this table from immuneACCESS and retained in-frame rearrangements with V and J assigned. These tables miss some clones; where compared with another copy, unresolved V genes account for less than half of the shortfall, and the remainder is unexplained. A total of a few hundred thousand clones appear in this sample, roughly 90% of them only once. Of the sample, under 4.5% falls within the top ten clones. The sequenced sample was peripheral blood. All receptors derive from a woman aged 45-59 years with active or convalescent COVID-19.

This clone has a single count. The chain has TRBV4-3 and TRBJ2-7; D possibly corresponds to TRBD1 (5 bases). The CDR3 extends over 16 amino acids. Germline V gene sequence: CDR1 LGHNA, CDR2 YSLEER. Trimming cost V 0 bases and J 3 bases, with 15 bases left between them. The CDR3 is CASSQDRQGGHYEQYF. CDR3 sequence (DNA): TGCGCCAGCAGCCAAGATCGGCAGGGTGGTCACTACGAGCAGTACTTC.

The rearrangement uses TRBV5-1 and TRBJ1-1, with 12 bases lining up with TRBD1. Per germline, CDR1 SGHRS and CDR2 YFSETQ. The V gene end was trimmed by 2 bases and the J gene end by 1 base; junction bases not matched to a gene: 3. This CDR3 spans 16 amino acids. This CDR3 is CASSLWGQGANTEAFF. The CDR3, as DNA: TGCGCCAGCAGCTTATGGGGACAGGGGGCGAACACTGAAGCTTTCTTT.

This chain connects TRBV15 to TRBJ2-6; 9 positions match TRBD1. The germline CDR1 and CDR2 sequences are LNHNV and YYDKDF (reference sequence). The CDR3 is made up of 19 amino acids. The V gene end was trimmed by 3 bases and the J gene end by 0 bases; junction bases not matched to a gene: 9. DNA of the CDR3: TGTGCCACCAGCAGGGCGGCGGGACAGGGAGTCTCTGGGGCCAACGTCCTGACTTTC. As protein: CATSRAAGQGVSGANVLTF.

The chain employs TRBV9 and TRBJ1-2; 7 nucleotides line up with TRBD1. Germline-derived CDR1 and CDR2 are SGDLS and YYNGEE. The CDR3 extends over 13 amino acids. Trimming removed 4 bases from V and 4 bases from J; junction bases left unmatched: 4. CDR3 nucleotides: TGTGCCAGCAGCCCGACAGGGTTCTATGGCTACACCTTC. This sequence encodes CASSPTGFYGYTF.

This sequence joins TRBV28 and TRBJ1-2; 8 bases match TRBD1. Germline values: CDR1 MDHEN, CDR2 SYDVKM. The CDR3 has 14 amino acids. V lost 5 bases and J lost 4; bases outside the gene matches: 6. The CDR3 sequence is CASSGGQVPYGYTF. CDR3 nucleotide sequence: TGTGCCAGCAGTGGGGGACAGGTACCCTATGGCTACACCTTC.

The chain couples TRBV7-9 to TRBJ2-3, with 7 bases fitting TRBD2. V shed 3 bases and J 4 bases; nucleotides not matched to a gene: 4. The CDR3 consists of 14 residues. The germline V gene encodes CDR1 SEHNR and CDR2 FQNEAQ (reference sequence). CDR3 region: CASSLAGDADTQYF. In nucleotides, the CDR3 is TGTGCCAGCAGCTTGGCGGGAGACGCAGATACGCAGTATTTT.

The chain combines TRBV3-1 (or the pseudogene TRBV3-2) with TRBJ2-2; D is undetermined. The CDR3 has 14 amino acids. Germline V gene data show CDR1 as LGHDT and CDR2 as YNNKEL (reference sequence). Trimming cost V 1 base and J 5 bases, with 8 bases left between them. CDR3 sequence (DNA): TGTGCCAGCAGCCAAGCGGTCACGACCGGGGAGCTGTTTTTT. Protein product: CASSQAVTTGELFF.

The chain is built from TRBV7-9 and TRBJ2-4; TRBD2 agrees at 7 bases. With 5 bases clipped from V and 12 bases from J, the junction kept 7 bases outside the gene matches. CDR3 length equals 12 residues. CDR1 and CDR2 from the germline V gene are SEHNR and FQNEAQ (reference sequence). The CDR3 region is CASSPAGSGQYF. The DNA of the CDR3 is TGTGCCAGCAGCCCAGCGGGATCTGGTCAGTACTTC.

J is TRBJ1-1 and V is TRBV7-9; 7 bases are shared with TRBD1. The germline V gene encodes CDR1 SEHNR and CDR2 FQNEAQ (reference sequence). The CDR3 contains 14 residues. V shed 4 bases and J 1 base; nucleotides not matched to a gene: 3. For the CDR3, the DNA is TGTGCCAGCAGCTCATCAGGGGGGAACACTGAAGCTTTCTTT. This encodes CASSSSGGNTEAFF.

This chain connects TRBV9 to TRBJ2-1; D is perhaps TRBD2 (7 bases). Germline V gene data show CDR1 as SGDLS and CDR2 as YYNGEE. Trimming pared 2 bases from V and 9 bases from J, leaving 15 bases between. This CDR3 is built from 14 residues. DNA of the CDR3: TGTGCCAGCAGCGTTTTGGGGGGGCCCAGTGAGCAGTTCTTC. Amino acid sequence: CASSVLGGPSEQFF.

The rearrangement joins TRBV6-2 or TRBV6-3 to TRBJ2-7, with TRBD1 matching over 9 bases. CDR1 MNHEY and CDR2 SVGEGT come from the germline V gene. V lost 5 bases, J lost 0 bases, and 11 bases stayed unmatched. This CDR3 is built from 17 residues. The CDR3, as DNA: TGTGCCAGCAGTCCCGATCGGACAGGGGCGATCTCCTACGAGCAGTACTTC. Translation: CASSPDRTGAISYEQYF.

The J gene is TRBJ2-1, the V gene TRBV2; tentatively, D is TRBD1 (5 bases). Germline V gene lookup returns CDR1 SNHLY and CDR2 FYNNEI. V gave up 3 bases and J gave up 0 bases, with 18 bases separating them. The CDR3 spans 18 residues. The CDR3 bases are TGTGCCAGCAGTGATACAAAACGACAGAACCCCTCCTACAATGAGCAGTTCTTC. It encodes CASSDTKRQNPSYNEQFF.

The V call is TRBV7-9, the J call TRBJ2-2; D is perhaps TRBD1 (6 bases). The CDR3 consists of 15 residues. Germline V gene data show CDR1 as SEHNR and CDR2 as FQNEAQ (reference sequence). V lost 0 bases, J lost 3 bases, and 8 bases lay in between. The CDR3 reads CASSLAPGDTGELFF. The CDR3 nucleotides are TGTGCCAGCAGCTTAGCACCAGGGGACACCGGGGAGCTGTTTTTT.

CDR3 region: CASISTYHQGVPRGYTF. In nucleotides, the CDR3 is TGTGCCAGCATCTCAACCTACCACCAGGGGGTTCCCCGTGGCTACACCTTC. The chain combines TRBV27 with TRBJ1-2; 7 nucleotides match TRBD1. The CDR3 consists of 17 residues. Germline CDR1 reads MNHEY; CDR2 reads SMNVEV (reference sequence). With 7 bases clipped from V and 7 bases from J, the junction kept 21 bases outside the gene matches.

V and J are TRBV19 and TRBJ1-1; 9 positions agree with TRBD1. The V and J ends lost 5 bases and 9 bases, in that order; junction bases with no gene match: 13. The CDR3 loop spans 15 amino acids. CDR1 and CDR2 (germline): LNHDA, SQIVND (reference sequence). CDR3 amino acids: CASSSGQGTRGKAFF. CDR3 in DNA: TGTGCCAGTAGTTCCGGACAGGGGACGCGGGGGAAAGCTTTCTTT.

The chain joins TRBV7-5 to TRBJ1-1; no DNA check was done on the table's D call, TRBD1. TRBV7-5 constitutes a pseudogene. The CDR3 totals 14 residues. CDR3 amino acids: CATSHPTVNTEAFF. Here the CDR3 DNA reads TGTGCCACCTCTCACCCGACAGTGAACACTGAAGCTTTCTTT.

The chain recombines TRBV18 with TRBJ2-2; tentatively, D is TRBD1 (6 bases). This CDR3 contains 13 residues. Trimming shortened V by 9 bases and J by 6 bases, and 14 bases separated the two germline ends. The germline gives CDR1 KGHSH, CDR2 LQKENI. CDR3 in DNA: TGTGCCAGTTTACAGGGATTGGCCGGGGAGCTGTTTTTT. This codes for CASLQGLAGELFF. Filled out from reference TRBV18 and TRBJ2-2, the complete variable domain reads NAGVMQNPRHLVRRRGQEARLRCSPMKGHSHVYWYRQLPEEGLKFMVYLQKENIIDESGMPKERFSAEFPKEGPSILRIQQVVRGDSAAYFCASLQGLAGELFFGEGSRLTVL.

V is TRBV19 and J is TRBJ2-1; 9 nucleotides line up with TRBD1. Germline lookup yields CDR1 LNHDA and CDR2 SQIVND (reference sequence). V lost 5 bases, J lost 1 base, and 3 bases stayed unmatched. The CDR3 spans 15 residues. DNA of the CDR3: TGTGCCAGTAGTCCGGACAGGGGTTCCTACAATGAGCAGTTCTTC. Its protein is CASSPDRGSYNEQFF. Filled out from reference TRBV19 and TRBJ2-1, the complete variable domain reads DGGITQSPKYLFRKEGQNVTLSCEQNLNHDAMYWYRQDPGQGLRLIYYSQIVNDFQKGDIAEGYSVSREKKESFPLTVTSAQKNPTAFYLCASSPDRGSYNEQFFGPGTRLTVL.

The chain carries TRBV4-1 and TRBJ2-1; TRBD1 is a possible D gene (6 bases). Deletions cut 3 bases from V and 7 bases from J, with 13 bases between. CDR1 MGHRA and CDR2 YSYEKL come from the germline V gene. This CDR3 has 14 amino acids. In DNA, the CDR3 is TGCGCCAGCAGCCAGGTACCCCAGGGGAATGAGCAGTTCTTC. It codes for CASSQVPQGNEQFF.

The chain uses TRBV7-9 and TRBJ2-1; no reliable D call. This CDR3 spans 13 amino acids. CDR1 is SEHNR and CDR2 is FQNEAQ in the germline V gene (reference sequence). Trimming cost V 1 base and J 6 bases, with 7 bases left between them. Written as DNA, the CDR3 is TGTGCCAGCAGCTTAGGGGCCGCCAATGAGCAGTTCTTC. Translated, it gives CASSLGAANEQFF. The full variable domain, rest sourced from reference TRBV7-9 and TRBJ2-1, is DTGVSQNPRHKITKRGQNVTFRCDPISEHNRLYWYRQTLGQGPEFLTYFQNEAQLEKSRLLSDRFSAERPKGSFSTLEIQRTEQGDSAMYLCASSLGAANEQFFGPGTRLTVL.

The CDR3 DNA reads TGTGCCAGCAGCCTTTCTCAGGGGCAAGGCGCCTATAATTCACCCCTCCACTTT. Amino acids: CASSLSQGQGAYNSPLHF. The gene calls are TRBV2 and TRBJ1-6, with a possible D match to TRBD1 (6 bases). Germline CDR1 and CDR2: SNHLY and FYNNEI. Trimming cost V 6 bases and J 2 bases, with 20 bases left between them. CDR3 length: 18 amino acids.

This clone occurred once. This chain uses TRBV3-1 (or the pseudogene TRBV3-2) with TRBJ2-7, with 12 bases identical to TRBD2. The CDR3 covers 15 residues. V lost 2 bases, J lost 3 bases, and 2 bases stayed unmatched. Germline lookup yields CDR1 LGHDT and CDR2 YNNKEL (reference sequence). The CDR3 bases are TGTGCCAGCAGCCAAATGACTAGCGGGGGCTACGAGCAGTACTTC. Protein sequence: CASSQMTSGGYEQYF.

The CDR3, as DNA: TGCAGCGTTGTACAAACAGCCGTTACAGATACGCAGTATTTT. This sequence encodes CSVVQTAVTDTQYF. The chain joins TRBV29-1 to TRBJ2-3; D unresolved. The V end lost 4 bases, the J end lost 3 bases, and 14 bases lay between the germline ends. Germline CDR1 is SQVTM and CDR2 is ANQGSEA. This CDR3 has 14 residues.

Here the CDR3 reads CASSLFEARGTGELFF. As DNA, the CDR3 is TGCGCCAGCAGCTTGTTCGAAGCCCGGGGCACCGGGGAGCTGTTTTTT. The chain joins TRBV5-1 to TRBJ2-2, with D possibly matching TRBD2 (5 bases). CDR3 size: 16 residues. Germline V gene lookup returns CDR1 SGHRS and CDR2 YFSETQ. Trimming removed 1 base from V and 4 bases from J, with 14 bases in between.

This clone was seen more than once but under ten times. J is TRBJ1-3 and V is TRBV6-4; a possible D gene is TRBD1 (6 bases). In germline, CDR1 is MRHNA, CDR2 SNTAGT. V lost 3 bases and J lost 0, with 12 bases in between. The CDR3 sequence is 16 residues long. The CDR3, as DNA: TGTGCCAGCAGTGATGGGGACACTCTCTCTGGAAACACCATATATTTT. Encoded protein: CASSDGDTLSGNTIYF.

The chain couples TRBV5-1 to TRBJ1-2; 7 nucleotides match TRBD1. This CDR3 comprises 14 residues. The V segment lost 4 bases and the J segment 7 bases; nucleotides outside the gene matches: 10. Germline V gives CDR1 SGHRS, CDR2 YFSETQ. CDR3 protein: CASSTRQGASGYTF. CDR3 bases: TGCGCCAGCAGCACTAGACAGGGAGCGAGTGGCTACACCTTC.

The rearrangement uses TRBV28 and TRBJ2-7, with a weak D call TRBD2 (5 bases). The CDR3 spans 14 residues. Per germline, CDR1 MDHEN and CDR2 SYDVKM. Trimming left V 4 bases short and J 5 bases short, with 15 bases between. The CDR3 region has the DNA TGTGCCAGCAGTTCCCCCCCGAGGGAAAACGAGCAGTACTTC. It is translated as CASSSPPRENEQYF. Using reference TRBV28 and TRBJ2-7 for the parts outside the CDR3, the full variable domain is DVKVTQSSRYLVKRTGEKVFLECVQDMDHENMFWYRQDPGLGLRLIYFSYDVKMKEKGDIPEGYSVSREKKERFSLILESASTNQTSMYLCASSSPPRENEQYFGPGTRLTVT.

As to this clone: Additional DNA sequences in this sample encode the identical CDR3. The CDR3 reads CASSTGQGNNQPQHF. DNA of the CDR3: TGTGCCAGCAGTACAGGACAGGGGAACAATCAGCCCCAGCATTTT. This chain uses TRBV28 with TRBJ1-5; the match to TRBD1 covers 9 bases. Trimming removed 5 bases from V and 3 bases from J; junction bases left unmatched: 5. The CDR3 runs to 15 residues. Germline CDR1 MDHEN, CDR2 SYDVKM.